A selection of T cell receptor beta chains follows, all from one sample in a study of blood T cell repertoires in COVID-19. Measured with immunoSEQ multiplex PCR; TCRdb has only the in-frame clones, and not every one. The sample yields some 150,000 clones, 86% seen once. Sequencing input: peripheral blood. Every receptor here comes from a man between 65 and 79 years old with acute or convalescent COVID-19. CDR3s include the opening cysteine and the closing phenylalanine or tryptophan. The order of the fields is clone size, V gene, D gene, J gene, CDR3 DNA, CDR3 protein. D genes are given only for firm matches. Rows give clone size only sometimes, using once, few, many, or a class for an expanded clone.

NA	TRBV5-1	TRBD1	TRBJ2-6	TGCGCCAGCAGCTTTAACCAGGGGGCTGGGGCCAACGTCCTGACTTTC	CASSFNQGAGANVLTF
NA	TRBV2	TRBD2	TRBJ2-2	TGTGCCAGCAGCGGACTAGCGGGAGGAATCGCCGGGGAGCTGTTTTTT	CASSGLAGGIAGELFF
NA	TRBV5-6	TRBD1	TRBJ2-7	TGTGCCAGCAGCTACGGGACAGGGGAGGACCTCTACGAGCAGTACTTC	CASSYGTGEDLYEQYF
NA	TRBV29-1	TRBD1	TRBJ2-3	TGCAGCGCGGACTCACAGGGGCCATATACGCAGTATTTT	CSADSQGPYTQYF
NA	TRBV19	TRBD1	TRBJ1-4	TGTGCCAGCGGCCGGGACAGGGGGGCGACTAATGAAAAACTGTTTTTT	CASGRDRGATNEKLFF
NA	TRBV4-3	NA	TRBJ1-1	TGCGCCAGCAGCCAAGACACGCGCACTGAAGCTTTCTTT	CASSQDTRTEAFF
NA	TRBV18	NA	TRBJ2-2	TGTGCCAGCTCCACCGGGGAGGTCACCGGGGAGCTGTTTTTT	CASSTGEVTGELFF
once	TRBV6-1	TRBD2	TRBJ2-5	TGTGCCAGCAGAGGCGGCGGGGGGACCCAGTACTTC	CASRGGGGTQYF
NA	TRBV20-1	NA	TRBJ2-5	TGCAGTGCTAGGGCTCAAGAGACCCAGTACTTC	CSARAQETQYF
NA	TRBV18	TRBD1	TRBJ1-5	TGTGCCAGCTCACCCCAACGACAGGGACAGGGTCAGCCCCAGCATTTT	CASSPQRQGQGQPQHF
NA	TRBV5-1	NA	TRBJ2-3	TGCGCCAGCAGCCCGACGGGAGTGAATGGGGGGACAGCAGATACGCAGTATTTT	CASSPTGVNGGTADTQYF
NA	TRBV7-2	TRBD2	TRBJ2-4	TGTGCCAGCAGCTCCGGGACTAGTAAAAACATTCAGTACTTC	CASSSGTSKNIQYF
NA	TRBV11-3	TRBD1	TRBJ2-7	TGTGCCAGCAGCCCCGCAGGGGGTTACGAGCAGTACTTC	CASSPAGGYEQYF